This TCR beta chain originates from a study of blood T cell repertoires in COVID-19 (dated by TCRdb to the early 2020s). Background on the whole study: Samples from collaborators originated in the United States, Italy and Spain and spanned both the acute and convalescent phases of COVID-19. The repertoires were released in a freely available public database meant as a resource for research on the immune response to SARS-CoV-2. The samples were drawn from two sources: the first 160 participants of the ongoing ImmuneRACE study, and 1,254 subjects contributed by 6 global collaborators. Nearly every sample came with metadata listing a de-identified subject ID, COVID-19 status, age in years and sex. Where HLA class I and class II types were available, the types were taken from metadata supplied by the sample provider, not from assay-based typing. The prospective study material was composed of cDNA or gDNA derived from T cells, B-cell-depleted T cells, or PBMCs. Subjects who had been exposed to COVID-19, were actively infected with it, or had recovered from it provided the deeply sampled blood TCRbeta repertoires that made up the dataset. The paper's findings and limits, for the study overall: The amount of clinical and demographic metadata varied by source and participant and was provided uncurated.

As to this clone: What this receptor recognizes is not known. No base qualities exist here, and no much larger clone lies one base off it.

TCRbeta CDR3 regions were amplified from genomic DNA by means of the immunoSEQ Assay, a bias-controlled multiplex PCR. For the original study's pipeline: Nucleated cell counts per sample were estimated from amplification of reference gene primers within the assay. To quantify the absolute abundance of each unique TCRbeta CDR3 rearrangement, sequence reads were collapsed and filtered. For each sample, productive Simpson clonality was calculated as the square root of Simpson's diversity index across productive rearrangements. TCRdb stores this immuneACCESS table with in-frame sequences only. Part of the clones is absent; in the studies checked, under half of the shortfall reflects unresolved V genes, and no reason is known for the rest. V and J calls and clone size are those listed in that table; D and trimming were worked out from the DNA. Across this sample there are about 73,000 clones, with more than 60% seen only once. Roughly a fifth of the sample is held by the ten biggest clonotypes.

Each collaborating institution followed its own protocols to collect whole blood in K2EDTA tubes. For TCRbeta analysis, collaborators shipped samples as frozen whole blood, isolated PBMCs, or DNA extracted from either of those sample types. Inclusive of the bounding cysteine and phenylalanine, the CDR3 is 14 residues long. The only DNA kept is the CDR3, 42 bases in frame from the first base. Sequences KGHDR (CDR1) and SFDVKD (CDR2) are obtained from the germline V gene. V was cut back by 1 base and J by 2 bases, leaving a gap of 7 bases between them. The sample was peripheral blood. The sequence links TRBV24-1 to TRBJ2-5; the D gene identity is not certain. The clonotype comes from a man aged 55-75 years with acute or convalescent COVID-19. The nucleotides read TGTGCCACCAGTGATTTCGTCGGGCAAGAGACCCAGTACTTC. Its protein is CATSDFVGQETQYF.